The 30 T cell receptor beta chains given below trace back to one sample, sequenced in a study of blood T cell repertoires in COVID-19. Data came from immunoSEQ multiplex PCR; TCRdb stores just in-frame clones and leaves some out. The sample lists around 310,000 clones; around 87% were seen once. The sequenced sample consisted of peripheral blood. The receptors derive from a woman in her 40s with COVID-19, enrolled during active disease.

This clone was seen only a few times. V and J are TRBV15 and TRBJ2-7, with 7 bases fitting TRBD2. There are 17 residues in the CDR3. Germline CDR1 LNHNV, CDR2 YYDKDF (reference sequence). The ends lost 1 base at V and 4 bases at J; junction bases unmatched: 13. This CDR3 is CATSRGGIQRDGYEQYF. The CDR3, as DNA: TGTGCCACCAGCAGAGGAGGGATCCAGCGGGATGGGTACGAGCAGTACTTC.

This chain joins TRBV28 and TRBJ1-2; 7 bases match TRBD1. The CDR3 length is 17 residues. Germline CDR1 and CDR2: MDHEN and SYDVKM. J gave up 3 bases and V 6 bases, and 16 bases lay outside the gene matches. The CDR3 protein is CASSLRQGRTTYYGYTF. The CDR3 nucleotides are TGTGCCAGCAGCTTGCGACAGGGAAGAACAACCTACTATGGCTACACCTTC.

As for this clone: This could be a read error, since a much larger clone is one nucleotide away. The chain is built from TRBV13 and TRBJ2-7; D gene uncertain. CDR3 length: 11 residues. CDR1 is PRHDT, CDR2 FYEKMQ, per germline (reference sequence). The V end was cut by 5 bases, the J end by 0 bases, with 2 bases between. The DNA of the CDR3 is TGTGCCAGCAGCCTCTCCTACGAGCAGTACTTC. Residues: CASSLSYEQYF. Variable domain in full (rest from reference TRBV13 and TRBJ2-7): AAGVIQSPRHLIKEKRETATLKCYPIPRHDTVYWYQQGPGQDPQFLISFYEKMQSDKGSIPDRFSAQQFSDYHSELNMSSLELGDSALYFCASSLSYEQYFGPGTRLTVT.

This chain uses TRBV2 with TRBJ1-2; 11 positions agree with TRBD1. V lost 2 bases, J lost 6 bases, and 5 bases stayed unmatched. Germline values: CDR1 SNHLY, CDR2 FYNNEI. This CDR3 region has 15 residues. The CDR3 sequence is CASSEWTGGGNGYTF. The CDR3 coding sequence is TGTGCCAGCAGTGAATGGACAGGGGGCGGGAATGGCTACACCTTC.

The chain uses TRBV12-3 or TRBV12-4 and TRBJ1-1; the D is unclear. The CDR3 extends over 12 amino acids. V dropped 3 bases and J dropped 8 bases, with 10 bases sitting between them. The CDR3 DNA follows: TGTGCCAGCAGTTTTAGTCTAGTAGAAGCTTTCTTT. Protein product: CASSFSLVEAFF.

The rearrangement links TRBV18 to TRBJ2-2; D is unclear. Trimming cost V 0 bases and J 3 bases, with 11 bases left between them. Per the germline V gene, CDR1 is KGHSH and CDR2 is LQKENI. CDR3 length: 16 amino acids. The CDR3 nucleotides read TGTGCCAGCTCACCACCGAAGAATCGGGACACCGGGGAGCTGTTTTTT. Amino acid sequence: CASSPPKNRDTGELFF.

The chain uses TRBV3-1 (or the pseudogene TRBV3-2) and TRBJ2-3, with D unresolved. The CDR3 loop spans 12 amino acids. Trimming left V 6 bases short and J 6 bases short, with 10 bases between. Germline V CDR1 and CDR2: LGHDT, YNNKEL (reference sequence). The CDR3 is CASSASGDTQYF. In DNA form, the CDR3 reads TGTGCCAGCAGTGCCTCTGGCGATACGCAGTATTTT.

The rearrangement uses TRBV5-1 and TRBJ2-5, with TRBD1 identical over 8 bases. This CDR3 region has 14 residues. The germline V gene has CDR1 SGHRS and CDR2 YFSETQ. V shed 3 bases, J shed 1 base, and the junction held 2 bases outside the gene matches. DNA for the CDR3: TGCGCCAGCAGCTGGGGGACAGGCCAAGAGACCCAGTACTTC. Translated: CASSWGTGQETQYF.

The genes are TRBV6-2 or TRBV6-3 and TRBJ2-6, with D perhaps TRBD2 (6 bases). The length of the CDR3 is 16 residues. Trimming cost V 5 bases and J 0 bases, with 11 bases left between them. Germline lookup yields CDR1 MNHEY and CDR2 SVGEGT. For the CDR3, the DNA is TGTGCCAGCAGTCAGACTAGAACCTCTGGGGCCAACGTCCTGACTTTC. It codes for CASSQTRTSGANVLTF.

The V call is TRBV19, the J call TRBJ1-3; no firm D call. The V end lost 5 bases, the J end lost 3 bases, and 11 bases lay between the germline ends. Germline CDR1 LNHDA, CDR2 SQIVND (reference sequence). This CDR3 has 14 amino acids. CDR3 protein: CASSPTMLGNTIYF. Here the CDR3 DNA reads TGTGCCAGTAGTCCTACGATGCTTGGAAACACCATATATTTT.

This clone was counted only a few times. The chain joins TRBV19 to TRBJ2-5; unclear D gene. The CDR3 contains 14 residues. The germline V gene encodes CDR1 LNHDA and CDR2 SQIVND (reference sequence). V lost 3 bases, J lost 5 bases, and 13 bases lay in between. The CDR3 DNA is TGTGCCAGTAGTATCGCGAAGAATTTTGAGACCCAGTACTTC. It specifies CASSIAKNFETQYF.

Concerning this clone: In the same sample, other DNA sequences code for this CDR3. The chain is built from TRBV7-9 and TRBJ1-1; the D gene is possibly TRBD1 (5 bases). The CDR3 consists of 15 residues. V was cut by 1 base and J by 2 bases, with 11 bases left in between. CDR1 is SEHNR, CDR2 FQNEAQ, per germline (reference sequence). The CDR3 spells CASSLVGRENTEAFF. In nucleotides, the CDR3 is TGTGCCAGCAGCTTAGTAGGCAGGGAAAACACTGAAGCTTTCTTT.

The rearrangement joins TRBV27 to TRBJ2-4, with D possibly matching TRBD2 (6 bases). Trimming left V 5 bases short and J 0 bases short, with 20 bases between. CDR3 size: 18 residues. The germline CDR1 and CDR2 sequences are MNHEY and SMNVEV (reference sequence). The CDR3 sequence is CASSPHLLAPLAKNIQYF. CDR3 nucleotides: TGTGCCAGCAGTCCGCACCTTCTAGCGCCTCTAGCCAAAAACATTCAGTACTTC.

This chain joins TRBV7-2 and TRBJ2-5; TRBD2 is a possible D gene (6 bases). Deletions cut 4 bases from V and 4 bases from J, with 13 bases between. This CDR3 contains 14 residues. CDR1 and CDR2 from the germline V gene are SGHTA and FQGNSA. The CDR3 sequence: CASSSNRRGETQYF. CDR3 sequence (DNA): TGTGCCAGCAGCTCCAACCGGAGGGGAGAGACCCAGTACTTC.

The gene calls are TRBV5-6 and TRBJ2-3; 10 nucleotides align to TRBD1. Germline V gene sequence: CDR1 SGHDT, CDR2 YYEEEE. This CDR3 region has 14 residues. V shed 3 bases, J shed 5 bases, and the junction held 3 bases outside the gene matches. In DNA, the CDR3 is TGTGCCAGCAGCTGGAGGACAGGGGGAGATACGCAGTATTTT. Its protein product is CASSWRTGGDTQYF.

The gene calls are TRBV7-9 and TRBJ2-1; D is ambiguous. The germline CDR1 and CDR2 sequences are SEHNR and FQNEAQ (reference sequence). The CDR3 sequence is 13 residues long. The V gene lost 5 bases and the J gene lost 8 bases, with 13 bases spanning the gap. The CDR3 here is CASSPPLVYEQFF. The CDR3 bases are TGTGCCAGCAGCCCCCCGTTAGTGTATGAGCAGTTCTTC.

CDR3 residues: CASSRSGTGHNEQFF. In DNA, the CDR3 is TGTGCCAGCAGCCGGTCCGGGACAGGACACAATGAGCAGTTCTTC. The chain combines TRBV7-3 with TRBJ2-1; 8 positions agree with TRBD1. V lost 5 bases and J lost 5; bases outside the gene matches: 8. Germline CDR1 SGHTA, CDR2 FQGTGA. The CDR3 extends over 15 amino acids. The complete variable domain, with remaining parts taken from reference TRBV7-3 and TRBJ2-1, reads GAGVSQTPSNKVTEKGKYVELRCDPISGHTALYWYRQSLGQGPEFLIYFQGTGAADDSGLPNDRFFAVRPEGSVSTLKIQRTERGDSAVYLCASSRSGTGHNEQFFGPGTRLTVL.

This chain uses TRBV29-1 with TRBJ2-3, with 10 positions matching TRBD2. V shed 6 bases, J shed 2 bases, and the junction held 5 bases outside the gene matches. The CDR3 totals 14 residues. The V gene's germline CDR1 is SQVTM and CDR2 ANQGSEA. The CDR3 sequence: CSVTTSGVTDTQYF. CDR3 bases: TGCAGCGTGACCACTAGCGGGGTCACAGATACGCAGTATTTT.

The rearrangement joins TRBV14 to TRBJ2-7; perhaps TRBD2 as D (6 bases). Germline V CDR1 and CDR2: SGHDN, FVKESK. V dropped 0 bases and J dropped 3 bases, with 15 bases sitting between them. CDR3 length: 16 amino acids. CDR3 amino acids: CASSQDLGSGGYEQYF. The CDR3 DNA reads as TGTGCCAGCAGCCAAGATTTAGGCTCCGGGGGCTACGAGCAGTACTTC.

V is TRBV5-1 and J is TRBJ1-1, with a weak D call TRBD1 (6 bases). The CDR3 runs 15 residues. Germline CDR1 reads SGHRS; CDR2 reads YFSETQ. Trimming took off 4 bases at V and 3 bases at J, with 16 bases between the two ends. The CDR3 here is CASSPRTDPYTEAFF. The CDR3, as DNA: TGCGCCAGCAGCCCGCGGACAGATCCTTACACTGAAGCTTTCTTT.

The chain joins TRBV18 to TRBJ1-1, with a weak D call TRBD1 (5 bases). V was pared by 1 base and J by 2 bases, with 8 bases between. The CDR3 is made up of 14 amino acids. Germline values: CDR1 KGHSH, CDR2 LQKENI. The CDR3 nucleotides read TGTGCCAGCTCACCACTGGACATTAACACTGAAGCTTTCTTT. It encodes CASSPLDINTEAFF.

This chain joins TRBV29-1 and TRBJ1-1; the D gene is possibly TRBD1 (6 bases). Trimming took off 3 bases at V and 4 bases at J, with 15 bases between the two ends. Germline assignment: CDR1 SQVTM and CDR2 ANQGSEA. The CDR3 length is 14 residues. CDR3 sequence: CSVDQATRGTEAFF. CDR3 sequence (DNA): TGCAGCGTTGATCAAGCGACCAGGGGCACTGAAGCTTTCTTT.

The rearrangement joins TRBV4-1 to TRBJ1-2, with 9 nucleotides matching TRBD1. Germline V lookup: CDR1 MGHRA, CDR2 YSYEKL. V shed 8 bases, J shed 5 bases, and the junction held 24 bases outside the gene matches. This CDR3 comprises 19 residues. CDR3 in DNA: TGCGCCAGCCAGGCGATTAAAGAATCGGGACAGGGAAACCGGTATGGCTACACCTTC. Its protein product is CASQAIKESGQGNRYGYTF.

Concerning this clone: Other DNA sequences within the sample encode an identical CDR3. The J gene is TRBJ1-5, the V gene TRBV19; a possible D gene is TRBD1 (5 bases). The CDR3 runs to 13 residues. Germline assignment: CDR1 LNHDA and CDR2 SQIVND (reference sequence). Trimming took off 5 bases at V and 3 bases at J, with 8 bases between the two ends. The CDR3 protein is CASSQGANQPQHF. The CDR3 DNA reads as TGTGCCAGTAGTCAAGGGGCCAATCAGCCCCAGCATTTT.

The J gene is TRBJ2-1, the V gene TRBV11-2; 11 positions agree with TRBD2. This CDR3 is built from 15 residues. Trimming cost V 5 bases and J 2 bases; bases outside gene matches: 2. Germline assignment: CDR1 SGHAT and CDR2 FQNNGV. CDR3 coding DNA: TGTGCCAGCAGCGTGACTAGCGGGACCTACAATGAGCAGTTCTTC. Translated, it gives CASSVTSGTYNEQFF. The full variable domain, rest sourced from reference TRBV11-2 and TRBJ2-1, is EAGVAQSPRYKIIEKRQSVAFWCNPISGHATLYWYQQILGQGPKLLIQFQNNGVVDDSQLPKDRFSAERLKGVDSTLKIQPAKLEDSAVYLCASSVTSGTYNEQFFGPGTRLTVL.

The genes are TRBV24-1 and TRBJ2-1; TRBD1 agrees at 9 bases. The CDR3 has 16 amino acids. With 4 bases clipped from V and 7 bases from J, the junction kept 10 bases outside the gene matches. Germline V lookup: CDR1 KGHDR, CDR2 SFDVKD. The CDR3 DNA follows: TGTGCCACCAGTGACCCCACCGGGACAGGGCGGAATGAGCAGTTCTTC. This gives the protein CATSDPTGTGRNEQFF.

The chain employs TRBV9 and TRBJ2-1, with 9 bases identical to TRBD2. This CDR3 is built from 15 residues. Trimming cost V 4 bases and J 8 bases; bases outside gene matches: 10. Germline-derived CDR1 and CDR2 are SGDLS and YYNGEE. CDR3 sequence reads: CASSPAAGGVDEQFF. Here the CDR3 DNA reads TGTGCCAGCAGCCCAGCTGCGGGAGGGGTCGATGAGCAGTTCTTC.

V usage is TRBV11-2 and J usage is TRBJ2-1; D perhaps matches TRBD2 (6 bases). The V and J ends lost 6 bases and 2 bases respectively, with 11 bases between them. The CDR3 is 14 amino acids. Germline V gives CDR1 SGHAT, CDR2 FQNNGV. The CDR3 region has the DNA TGTGCCAGCAGACTTAGCGGAACCTACAATGAGCAGTTCTTC. It is translated as CASRLSGTYNEQFF. Full variable domain (remainder filled in from reference TRBV11-2 and TRBJ2-1): EAGVAQSPRYKIIEKRQSVAFWCNPISGHATLYWYQQILGQGPKLLIQFQNNGVVDDSQLPKDRFSAERLKGVDSTLKIQPAKLEDSAVYLCASRLSGTYNEQFFGPGTRLTVL.

The chain uses TRBV12-3 or TRBV12-4 and TRBJ1-2; possibly TRBD1 for D (5 bases). This CDR3 spans 13 amino acids. V was clipped by 6 bases and J by 8 bases, with 16 bases between them. The CDR3 reads CASRGLPIYGYTF. CDR3 nucleotides: TGTGCCAGCAGGGGACTGCCTATATACGGCTACACCTTC.

The CDR3 nucleotides read TGTGCCAGCAGCGGCGGGGGGTTCACAGATACGCAGTATTTT. This gives the protein CASSGGGFTDTQYF. V and J are TRBV5-8 and TRBJ2-3, with 8 bases identical to TRBD2. V trimming: 4 bases; J trimming: 2 bases; junction bases outside the gene matches: 3. CDR1 is SGHTS and CDR2 is YDEGEE in the germline V gene. CDR3 length: 14 amino acids.